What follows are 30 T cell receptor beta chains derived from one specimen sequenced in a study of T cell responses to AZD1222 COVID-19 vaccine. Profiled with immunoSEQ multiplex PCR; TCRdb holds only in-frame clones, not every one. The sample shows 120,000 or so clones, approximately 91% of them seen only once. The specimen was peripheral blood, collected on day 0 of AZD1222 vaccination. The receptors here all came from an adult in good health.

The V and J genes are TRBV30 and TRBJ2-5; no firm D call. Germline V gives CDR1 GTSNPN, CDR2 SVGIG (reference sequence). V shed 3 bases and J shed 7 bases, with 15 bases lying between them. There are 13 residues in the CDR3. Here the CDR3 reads CAWSLIGSGTQYF. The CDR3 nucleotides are TGTGCCTGGAGCCTCATAGGGTCAGGGACCCAGTACTTC.

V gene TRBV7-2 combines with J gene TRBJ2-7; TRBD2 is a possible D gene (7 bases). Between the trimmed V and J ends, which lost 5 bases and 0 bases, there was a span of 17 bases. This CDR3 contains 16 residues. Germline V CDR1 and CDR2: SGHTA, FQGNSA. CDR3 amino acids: CASSPHGGGLSYEQYF. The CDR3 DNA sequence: TGTGCCAGCAGCCCCCACGGCGGGGGCCTCTCCTACGAGCAGTACTTC.

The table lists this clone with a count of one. The chain's CDR3 is CASSYSSPDLGEQYF. The CDR3 region has the DNA TGTGCCAGCAGTTACTCCTCGCCGGACCTGGGGGAGCAGTACTTC. The chain recombines TRBV6-6 with TRBJ2-7; D is ambiguous. CDR3 size: 15 residues. Germline V gene lookup returns CDR1 MNHNY and CDR2 SVGAGI (reference sequence). With 0 bases removed from V and 7 bases from J, the gap between germline ends came to 16 bases.

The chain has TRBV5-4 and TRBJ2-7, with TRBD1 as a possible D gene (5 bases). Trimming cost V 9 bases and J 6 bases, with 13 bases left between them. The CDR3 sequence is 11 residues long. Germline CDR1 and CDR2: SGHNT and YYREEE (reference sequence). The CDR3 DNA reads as TGTGCCACCACAGGCACCGGCGAGCAGTACTTC. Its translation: CATTGTGEQYF.

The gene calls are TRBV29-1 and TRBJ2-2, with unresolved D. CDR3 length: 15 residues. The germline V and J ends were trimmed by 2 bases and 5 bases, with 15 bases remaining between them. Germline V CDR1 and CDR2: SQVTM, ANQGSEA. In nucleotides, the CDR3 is TGCAGCGTTGAATCTCGCGAGAGGAATACCGGGGAGCTGTTTTTT. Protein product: CSVESRERNTGELFF.

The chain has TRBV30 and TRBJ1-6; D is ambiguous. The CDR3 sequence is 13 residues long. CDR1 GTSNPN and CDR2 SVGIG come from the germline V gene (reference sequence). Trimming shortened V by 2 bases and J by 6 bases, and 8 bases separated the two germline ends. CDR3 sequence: CAWSRWPNSPLHF. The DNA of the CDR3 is TGTGCCTGGAGTCGGTGGCCTAATTCACCCCTCCACTTT.

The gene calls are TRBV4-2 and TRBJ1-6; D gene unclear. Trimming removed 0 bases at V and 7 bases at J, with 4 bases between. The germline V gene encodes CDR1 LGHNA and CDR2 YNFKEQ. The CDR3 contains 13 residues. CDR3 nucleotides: TGTGCCAGCAGCCAAGACGTGAATTCACCCCTCCACTTT. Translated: CASSQDVNSPLHF.

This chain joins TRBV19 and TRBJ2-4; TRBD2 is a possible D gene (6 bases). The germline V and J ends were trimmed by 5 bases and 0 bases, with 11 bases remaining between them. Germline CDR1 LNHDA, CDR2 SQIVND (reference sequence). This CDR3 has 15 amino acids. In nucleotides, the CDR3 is TGTGCCAGTAGTTTTCGGGGGTTAGCCAAAAACATTCAGTACTTC. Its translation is CASSFRGLAKNIQYF. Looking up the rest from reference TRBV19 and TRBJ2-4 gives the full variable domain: DGGITQSPKYLFRKEGQNVTLSCEQNLNHDAMYWYRQDPGQGLRLIYYSQIVNDFQKGDIAEGYSVSREKKESFPLTVTSAQKNPTAFYLCASSFRGLAKNIQYFGAGTRLSVL.

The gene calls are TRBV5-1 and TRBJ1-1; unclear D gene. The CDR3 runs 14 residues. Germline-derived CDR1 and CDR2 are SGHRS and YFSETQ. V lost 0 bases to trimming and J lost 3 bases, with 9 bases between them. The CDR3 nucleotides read TGCGCCAGCAGCTTGGCCGGAGGGTACACTGAAGCTTTCTTT. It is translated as CASSLAGGYTEAFF. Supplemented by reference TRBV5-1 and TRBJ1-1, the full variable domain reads KAGVTQTPRYLIKTRGQQVTLSCSPISGHRSVSWYQQTPGQGLQFLFEYFSETQRNKGNFPGRFSGRQFSNSRSEMNVSTLELGDSALYLCASSLAGGYTEAFFGQGTRLTVV.

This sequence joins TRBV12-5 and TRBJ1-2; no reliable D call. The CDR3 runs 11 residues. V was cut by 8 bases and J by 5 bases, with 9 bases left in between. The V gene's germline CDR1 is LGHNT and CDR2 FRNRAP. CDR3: CASSVNYGYTF. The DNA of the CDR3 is TGTGCTAGTTCGGTGAATTATGGCTACACCTTC. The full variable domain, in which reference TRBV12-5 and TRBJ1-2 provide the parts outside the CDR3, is DARVTQTPRHKVTEMGQEVTMRCQPILGHNTVFWYRQTMMQGLELLAYFRNRAPLDDSGMPKDRFSAEMPDATLATLKIQPSEPRDSAVYFCASSVNYGYTFGSGTRLTVV.

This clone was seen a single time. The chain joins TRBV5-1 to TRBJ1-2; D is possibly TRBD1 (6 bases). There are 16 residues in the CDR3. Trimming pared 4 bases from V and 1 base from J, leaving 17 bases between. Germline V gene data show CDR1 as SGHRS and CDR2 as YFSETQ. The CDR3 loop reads CASSAPSGEGNYGYTF. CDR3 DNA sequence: TGCGCCAGCAGCGCACCTTCAGGGGAAGGTAACTATGGCTACACCTTC.

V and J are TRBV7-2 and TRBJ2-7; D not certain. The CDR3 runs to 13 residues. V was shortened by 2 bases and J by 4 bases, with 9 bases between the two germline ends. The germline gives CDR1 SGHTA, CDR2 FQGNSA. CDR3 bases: TGTGCCAGCAGCTTATTTCCGGGTTACGAGCAGTACTTC. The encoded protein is CASSLFPGYEQYF.

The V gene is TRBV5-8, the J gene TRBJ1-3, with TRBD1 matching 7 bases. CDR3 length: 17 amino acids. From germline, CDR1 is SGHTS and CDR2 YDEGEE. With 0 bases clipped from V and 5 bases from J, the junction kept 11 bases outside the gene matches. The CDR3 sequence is CASSLVGTARRRNTIYF. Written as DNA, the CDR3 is TGTGCCAGCAGCTTGGTGGGGACAGCCCGAAGGAGAAACACCATATATTTT.

The CDR3 region has the DNA TGCGCCAGCAGGGAAGGACAGGGGGACAATTCACCCCTCCACTTT. This codes for CASREGQGDNSPLHF. V and J are TRBV5-1 and TRBJ1-6; 10 positions match TRBD1. This CDR3 is built from 15 residues. The germline gives CDR1 SGHRS, CDR2 YFSETQ. V lost 5 bases and J lost 7; bases outside the gene matches: 6.

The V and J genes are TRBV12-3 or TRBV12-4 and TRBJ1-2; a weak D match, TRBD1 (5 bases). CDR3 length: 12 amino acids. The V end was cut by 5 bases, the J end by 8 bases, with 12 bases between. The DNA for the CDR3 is TGTGCCAGCAGTCACGATAGGGGAGGCTACACCTTC. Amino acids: CASSHDRGGYTF.

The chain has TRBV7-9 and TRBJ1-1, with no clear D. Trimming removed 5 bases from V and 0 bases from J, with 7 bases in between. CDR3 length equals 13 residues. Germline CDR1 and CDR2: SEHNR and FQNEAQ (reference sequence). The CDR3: CASSAILNTEAFF. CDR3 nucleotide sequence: TGTGCCAGCAGCGCTATCTTGAACACTGAAGCTTTCTTT.

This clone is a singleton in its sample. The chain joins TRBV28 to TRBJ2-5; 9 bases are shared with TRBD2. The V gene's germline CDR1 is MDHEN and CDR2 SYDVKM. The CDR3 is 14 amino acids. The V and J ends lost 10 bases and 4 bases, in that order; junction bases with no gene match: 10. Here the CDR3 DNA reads TGTGCCATTGGGCCAGCGGGAGGTCCAGAGACCCAGTACTTC. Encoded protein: CAIGPAGGPETQYF.

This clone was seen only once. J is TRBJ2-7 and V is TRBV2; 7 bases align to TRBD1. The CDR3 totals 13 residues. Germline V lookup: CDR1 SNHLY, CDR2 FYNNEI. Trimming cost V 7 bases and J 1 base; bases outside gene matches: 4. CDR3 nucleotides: TGTGCCAGCACTAGACAGGGTTCCTACGAGCAGTACTTC. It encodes CASTRQGSYEQYF.

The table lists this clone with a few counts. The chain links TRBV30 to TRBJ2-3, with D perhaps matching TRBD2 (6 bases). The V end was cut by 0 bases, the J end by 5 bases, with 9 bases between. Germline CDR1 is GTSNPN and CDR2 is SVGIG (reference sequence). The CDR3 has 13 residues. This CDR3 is CAWSVRERDTQYF. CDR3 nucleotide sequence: TGTGCCTGGAGTGTCCGGGAGAGAGATACGCAGTATTTT.

The CDR3 loop is CASSGTGYEQYF. The CDR3 region has the DNA TGTGCCAGCAGTGGAACAGGATACGAGCAGTACTTC. The chain links TRBV2 to TRBJ2-7; perhaps TRBD1 as D (5 bases). The CDR3 runs 12 residues. In germline, CDR1 is SNHLY, CDR2 FYNNEI. Trimming stripped 4 bases from V and 4 bases from J, with 8 bases between.

The CDR3 DNA reads as TGTGCCAGCAGCAGACCTTACTACGAGCAGTACTTC. This sequence encodes CASSRPYYEQYF. The V call is TRBV7-4, the J call TRBJ2-7; D is unclear. This CDR3 is built from 12 residues. CDR1 is SGHVT, CDR2 SQSDAQ, per germline. Trimming stripped 5 bases from V and 3 bases from J, with 8 bases between.

The CDR3 DNA follows: TGTGCCAGCGCCGGAAGCACAGATACGCAGTATTTT. Translating gives CASAGSTDTQYF. The chain carries TRBV12-3 or TRBV12-4 and TRBJ2-3; D not resolved. The V end lost 8 bases, the J end lost 0 bases, and 6 bases lay between the germline ends. The CDR3 is 12 amino acids.

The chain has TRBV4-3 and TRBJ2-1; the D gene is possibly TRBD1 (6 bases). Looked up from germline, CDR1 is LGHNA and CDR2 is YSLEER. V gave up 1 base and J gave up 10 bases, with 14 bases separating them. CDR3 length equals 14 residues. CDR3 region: CASSQGQVPWEQFF. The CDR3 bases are TGCGCCAGCAGCCAAGGACAGGTACCGTGGGAGCAGTTCTTC.

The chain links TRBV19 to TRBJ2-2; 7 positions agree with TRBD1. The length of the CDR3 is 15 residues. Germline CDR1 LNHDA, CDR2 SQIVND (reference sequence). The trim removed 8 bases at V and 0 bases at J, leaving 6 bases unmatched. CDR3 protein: CASWTGTANTGELFF. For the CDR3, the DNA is TGTGCCAGTTGGACCGGGACAGCGAACACCGGGGAGCTGTTTTTT.

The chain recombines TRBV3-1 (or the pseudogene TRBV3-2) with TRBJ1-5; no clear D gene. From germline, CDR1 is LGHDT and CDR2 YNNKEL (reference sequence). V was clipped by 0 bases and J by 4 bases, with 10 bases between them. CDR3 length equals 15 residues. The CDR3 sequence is CASSQDITENQPQHF. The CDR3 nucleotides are TGTGCCAGCAGCCAAGACATCACAGAGAATCAGCCCCAGCATTTT.

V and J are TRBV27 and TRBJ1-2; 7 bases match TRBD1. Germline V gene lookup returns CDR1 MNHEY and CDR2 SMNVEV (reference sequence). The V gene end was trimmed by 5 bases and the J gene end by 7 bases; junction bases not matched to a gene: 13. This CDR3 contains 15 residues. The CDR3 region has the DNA TGTGCCAGCAGTCGACCCGGTACCCAGGGGGGTGGCTACACCTTC. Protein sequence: CASSRPGTQGGGYTF.

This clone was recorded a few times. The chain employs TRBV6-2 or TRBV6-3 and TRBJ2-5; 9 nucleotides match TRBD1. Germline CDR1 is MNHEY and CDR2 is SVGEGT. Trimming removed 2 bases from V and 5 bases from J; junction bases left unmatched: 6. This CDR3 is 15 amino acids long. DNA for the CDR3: TGTGCCAGCAGTTACCACAGGGGGCGCAGGGAGACCCAGTACTTC. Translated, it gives CASSYHRGRRETQYF.

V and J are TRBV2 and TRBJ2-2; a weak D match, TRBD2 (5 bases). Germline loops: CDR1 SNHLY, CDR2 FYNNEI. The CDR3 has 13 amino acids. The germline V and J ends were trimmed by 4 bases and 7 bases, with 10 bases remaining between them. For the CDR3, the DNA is TGTGCCAGCAGTGGCACTAGTGGCGGGGAGCTGTTTTTT. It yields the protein CASSGTSGGELFF.

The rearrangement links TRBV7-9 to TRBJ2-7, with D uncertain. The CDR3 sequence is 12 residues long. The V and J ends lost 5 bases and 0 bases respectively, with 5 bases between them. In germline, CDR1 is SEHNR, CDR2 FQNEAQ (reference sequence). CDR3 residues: CASSAFSYEQYF. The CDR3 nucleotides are TGTGCCAGCAGCGCCTTCTCCTACGAGCAGTACTTC.

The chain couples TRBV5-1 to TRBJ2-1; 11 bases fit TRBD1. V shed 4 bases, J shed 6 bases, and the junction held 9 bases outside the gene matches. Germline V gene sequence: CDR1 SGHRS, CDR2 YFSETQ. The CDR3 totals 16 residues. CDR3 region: CASSELGQGGGNEQFF. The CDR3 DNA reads TGCGCCAGCAGCGAACTGGGACAGGGGGGAGGCAATGAGCAGTTCTTC.